These 32 T cell receptor beta chains were all obtained from the same sample, sequenced in a study of blood T cell repertoires in COVID-19. Sequenced by immunoSEQ multiplex PCR; TCRdb stores in-frame clones only, minus some. The sample lists approximately 85,000 clones, roughly nine tenths seen once, with roughly 2.3% in the top ten. The sequenced material came from peripheral blood. Receptor source: a man aged 50-60 years with acute or convalescent COVID-19.

This chain uses TRBV7-2 with TRBJ1-2, with TRBD1 as a possible D gene (6 bases). Trimming cost V 1 base and J 3 bases, with 18 bases left between them. CDR1 SGHTA and CDR2 FQGNSA come from the germline V gene. The CDR3 sequence is 17 residues long. The CDR3 DNA follows: TGTGCCAGCAGCTTAGTTGGGGGCCCGACCTCTTACTATGGCTACACCTTC. This translates into CASSLVGGPTSYYGYTF. Full variable domain (rest looked up from reference TRBV7-2 and TRBJ1-2): GAGVSQSPSNKVTEKGKDVELRCDPISGHTALYWYRQSLGQGLEFLIYFQGNSAPDKSGLPSDRFSAERTGGSVSTLTIQRTQQEDSAVYLCASSLVGGPTSYYGYTFGSGTRLTVV.

J is TRBJ2-2 and V is TRBV7-8; D is unclear. The germline CDR1 and CDR2 sequences are SGHVS and FQNEAQ. V was cut by 0 bases and J by 0 bases, with 8 bases left in between. This CDR3 is built from 16 residues. CDR3 coding DNA: TGTGCCAGCAGCTTAGCCCCTCCCTCGAACACCGGGGAGCTGTTTTTT. Translated, it gives CASSLAPPSNTGELFF.

This chain connects TRBV5-1 to TRBJ2-3; 8 nucleotides match TRBD2. The germline V gene encodes CDR1 SGHRS and CDR2 YFSETQ. This CDR3 is built from 20 residues. V shed 4 bases and J 3 bases; nucleotides not matched to a gene: 22. The CDR3 sequence: CASSPGPKFISGVWTDTQYF. The CDR3, as DNA: TGCGCCAGCAGCCCCGGCCCCAAATTTATTAGCGGGGTCTGGACAGATACGCAGTATTTT.

V is TRBV29-1 and J is TRBJ2-2; D is ambiguous. CDR3 length equals 13 residues. Trimming removed 3 bases from V and 4 bases from J, with 9 bases in between. Per the germline V gene, CDR1 is SQVTM and CDR2 is ANQGSEA. Here the CDR3 reads CSVDLRSTGELFF. CDR3 DNA sequence: TGCAGCGTTGATCTTCGGAGCACCGGGGAGCTGTTTTTT.

The chain combines TRBV4-3 with TRBJ2-3, with a possible D match to TRBD1 (8 bases). This CDR3 spans 16 amino acids. With 0 bases removed from V and 6 bases from J, the gap between germline ends came to 16 bases. Germline V gene lookup returns CDR1 LGHNA and CDR2 YSLEER. Here the CDR3 DNA reads TGCGCCAGCAGCCAAGACCCACAGGGGGGGAGGGATACGCAGTATTTT. Its protein product is CASSQDPQGGRDTQYF.

V and J are TRBV15 and TRBJ1-1; 7 bases agree with TRBD1. The germline V gene encodes CDR1 LNHNV and CDR2 YYDKDF (reference sequence). The V gene end was trimmed by 0 bases and the J gene end by 6 bases; junction bases not matched to a gene: 4. The length of the CDR3 is 14 residues. For the CDR3, the DNA is TGTGCCACCAGCAGAGAGTCAGGGGGATCTGAAGCTTTCTTT. Its translation: CATSRESGGSEAFF.

DNA for the CDR3: TGTGCCAGCAGCTTATATCCGGGACAGGGGAACTATGGCTACACCTTC. Translating gives CASSLYPGQGNYGYTF. This chain uses TRBV5-5 with TRBJ1-2; 10 bases are shared with TRBD1. J gave up 2 bases and V 2 bases, and 6 bases lay outside the gene matches. This CDR3 is 16 amino acids long. Germline V lookup: CDR1 SGHKS, CDR2 YYEKEE (reference sequence). Variable domain in full (rest from reference TRBV5-5 and TRBJ1-2): DAGVTQSPTHLIKTRGQQVTLRCSPISGHKSVSWYQQVLGQGPQFIFQYYEKEERGRGNFPDRFSARQFPNYSSELNVNALLLGDSALYLCASSLYPGQGNYGYTFGSGTRLTVV.

The genes are TRBV6-1 and TRBJ1-3, with 7 bases fitting TRBD1. Germline lookup yields CDR1 MNHNS and CDR2 SASEGT. The CDR3 covers 19 residues. The V segment lost 4 bases and the J segment 0 bases; nucleotides outside the gene matches: 15. The CDR3 DNA follows: TGTGCCAGCAGTGTAAGGACAGGTGCTGGGGACCTCTCTGGAAACACCATATATTTT. Translation gives CASSVRTGAGDLSGNTIYF.

This sequence joins TRBV4-1 and TRBJ2-7; D not certain. Deletions cut 0 bases from V and 9 bases from J, with 12 bases between. Germline-derived CDR1 and CDR2 are MGHRA and YSYEKL. The CDR3 sequence is 13 residues long. The DNA of the CDR3 is TGCGCCAGCAGCCAAGATCCTGGCCTAGGGCAGTACTTC. Protein: CASSQDPGLGQYF.

This clone has just one count. The V gene is TRBV18, the J gene TRBJ2-1; 7 bases match TRBD2. The CDR3 extends over 15 amino acids. V lost 6 bases, J lost 4 bases, and 9 bases stayed unmatched. Germline-derived CDR1 and CDR2 are KGHSH and LQKENI. The DNA of the CDR3 is TGTGCCAGCTCCCCGGGCGGGAGTCAGTACAATGAGCAGTTCTTC. Protein: CASSPGGSQYNEQFF. The entire variable domain, with the rest obtained from reference TRBV18 and TRBJ2-1, is as follows: NAGVMQNPRHLVRRRGQEARLRCSPMKGHSHVYWYRQLPEEGLKFMVYLQKENIIDESGMPKERFSAEFPKEGPSILRIQQVVRGDSAAYFCASSPGGSQYNEQFFGPGTRLTVL.

V usage is TRBV7-2 and J usage is TRBJ1-1; a possible D gene is TRBD1 (6 bases). The CDR3 runs 15 residues. CDR1 and CDR2 from the germline V gene are SGHTA and FQGNSA. V was pared by 1 base and J by 6 bases, with 15 bases between. The CDR3 sequence is CASSLVRGPPPEAFF. The DNA for the CDR3 is TGTGCCAGCAGCTTAGTCAGGGGCCCGCCCCCTGAAGCTTTCTTT.

This clone was seen a single time. The chain uses TRBV19 and TRBJ2-7, with TRBD2 matching 14 bases. The CDR3 sequence is 13 residues long. The trim removed 6 bases at V and 7 bases at J, leaving 2 bases unmatched. In germline, CDR1 is LNHDA, CDR2 SQIVND (reference sequence). CDR3 sequence (DNA): TGTGCCAGTAGAGGACTAGCGGGAGGTGAGCAGTACTTC. It yields the protein CASRGLAGGEQYF.

The table lists this clone with a few counts. This rearrangement joins TRBV6-5 to TRBJ2-7; 7 bases match TRBD1. Germline V CDR1 and CDR2: MNHEY, SVGAGI. V was pared by 11 bases and J by 8 bases, with 15 bases of the junction left unmatched. The CDR3 is made up of 13 amino acids. CDR3 coding DNA: TGTGCCGGCGCGACACAGGGACAGTCTCAGCAGTACTTC. Amino acids: CAGATQGQSQQYF.

V is TRBV29-1 and J is TRBJ2-2, with 9 bases identical to TRBD1. J gave up 2 bases and V 5 bases, and 9 bases lay outside the gene matches. The germline CDR1 and CDR2 sequences are SQVTM and ANQGSEA. This CDR3 contains 16 residues. The CDR3 DNA sequence: TGCAGCGTTAAGAGGGGGACAGGGATTAACACCGGGGAGCTGTTTTTT. Its translation: CSVKRGTGINTGELFF.

This chain uses TRBV7-3 with TRBJ2-1, with 8 bases matching TRBD2. The CDR3 has 15 amino acids. Germline CDR1 is SGHTA and CDR2 is FQGTGA. J lost 0 bases, V lost 5 bases, and 3 bases had no gene match. The CDR3 coding sequence is TGTGCCAGCAGCCCGACTAGCGACTCCTACAATGAGCAGTTCTTC. Translation: CASSPTSDSYNEQFF.

The chain is built from TRBV6-5 and TRBJ1-2; 7 bases map to TRBD1. Germline V gene lookup returns CDR1 MNHEY and CDR2 SVGAGI. Losses at the gene ends were 6 bases for V and 8 bases for J; bases not matched to a gene: 9. The CDR3 is 13 amino acids. CDR3 protein: CASRTTGLAGYTF. In nucleotides, the CDR3 is TGTGCCAGCAGAACGACAGGGCTTGCGGGCTACACCTTC.

This clone was seen only a few times. The chain employs TRBV30 and TRBJ2-1; 8 bases fit TRBD2. This CDR3 region has 15 residues. J gave up 7 bases and V 3 bases, and 11 bases lay outside the gene matches. Germline V gene lookup returns CDR1 GTSNPN and CDR2 SVGIG (reference sequence). CDR3 DNA sequence: TGTGCCTGGAGAAAGAGTAGCGGGGAAAGTAATGAGCAGTTCTTC. Amino acid sequence: CAWRKSSGESNEQFF.

The chain combines TRBV9 with TRBJ2-1, with D possibly matching TRBD2 (5 bases). This CDR3 has 16 amino acids. V was pared by 0 bases and J by 6 bases, with 16 bases between. CDR1 is SGDLS and CDR2 is YYNGEE in the germline V gene. The CDR3 region has the DNA TGTGCCAGCAGCGTAGAGAGGGTAGCGCGGAGCAATGAGCAGTTCTTC. Its protein product is CASSVERVARSNEQFF.

The J gene is TRBJ1-6, the V gene TRBV7-2; perhaps TRBD1 as D (6 bases). The CDR3 is made up of 13 amino acids. Between the trimmed V and J ends, which lost 2 bases and 7 bases, there was a span of 6 bases. Germline CDR1 SGHTA, CDR2 FQGNSA. The CDR3 coding sequence is TGTGCCAGCAGCTTAAGGGGGAATTCACCCCTCCACTTT. This codes for CASSLRGNSPLHF.

The chain uses TRBV5-1 and TRBJ2-1, with D possibly TRBD1 on 6 matching bases. The CDR3 contains 16 residues. Per the germline V gene, CDR1 is SGHRS and CDR2 is YFSETQ. The V end lost 4 bases, the J end lost 1 base, and 15 bases lay between the germline ends. Written as DNA, the CDR3 is TGCGCCAGCAGCATCGGGACACCTTCATCCTACAATGAGCAGTTCTTC. This encodes CASSIGTPSSYNEQFF.

This clone was observed once. The chain combines TRBV9 with TRBJ1-5, with a tentative D call TRBD1 (5 bases). CDR1 is SGDLS and CDR2 is YYNGEE in the germline V gene. Trimming left V 0 bases short and J 5 bases short, with 9 bases between. This CDR3 is 14 amino acids long. Here the CDR3 DNA reads TGTGCCAGCAGCGTAGGTACAGGCCATCAGCCCCAGCATTTT. Its protein is CASSVGTGHQPQHF. Complete variable domain (other parts from reference TRBV9 and TRBJ1-5): DSGVTQTPKHLITATGQRVTLRCSPRSGDLSVYWYQQSLDQGLQFLIQYYNGEERAKGNILERFSAQQFPDLHSELNLSSLELGDSALYFCASSVGTGHQPQHFGDGTRLSIL.

The chain joins TRBV28 to TRBJ2-7; 7 bases are a match to TRBD2. This CDR3 contains 17 residues. CDR1 MDHEN and CDR2 SYDVKM come from the germline V gene. Trimming at V came to 3 bases and at J to 2 bases, leaving 13 bases not matched to a gene. As DNA, the CDR3 is TGTGCCAGCAGTTTGGGAAGAGGTGGGAGGGAGGCCTACGAGCAGTACTTC. Residues: CASSLGRGGREAYEQYF.

For the CDR3, the DNA is TGCGCCAGCAGCTTGGTTGCCCAACAGGGGCACAATGAGCAGTTCTTC. It encodes CASSLVAQQGHNEQFF. V and J are TRBV5-1 and TRBJ2-1; 7 nucleotides align to TRBD1. This CDR3 has 16 amino acids. V lost 0 bases and J lost 5; bases outside the gene matches: 8. Germline assignment: CDR1 SGHRS and CDR2 YFSETQ.

The chain joins TRBV10-2 to TRBJ1-1, with D possibly being TRBD1 (5 bases). CDR1 and CDR2 (germline): WSHSY, SAAADI. V was shortened by 0 bases and J by 8 bases, with 10 bases between the two germline ends. The CDR3 loop spans 13 amino acids. The CDR3 region is CASSESWGVEAFF. The CDR3 nucleotides are TGCGCCAGCAGTGAGTCCTGGGGCGTAGAAGCTTTCTTT.

The chain recombines TRBV6-2 or TRBV6-3 with TRBJ1-2; 7 bases align to TRBD1. In germline, CDR1 is MNHEY, CDR2 SVGEGT. The CDR3 runs to 13 residues. V shed 5 bases and J 13 bases; nucleotides not matched to a gene: 13. CDR3: CASSVSGTVPLTF. The CDR3 DNA sequence: TGTGCCAGCAGTGTCTCCGGGACAGTCCCTCTCACCTTC.

This clone was observed many times. The chain is built from TRBV21-1 and TRBJ2-3; TRBD1, the table's D call, lacks a check against the DNA. TRBV21-1 is annotated as a pseudogene. This CDR3 is built from 17 residues. This chain's CDR3 is CASAKSVGQPGWDTQYF. The CDR3 DNA reads TGTGCCAGCGCTAAATCAGTGGGACAGCCTGGTTGGGATACGCAGTATTTT.

This clone was detected a few times. The rearrangement uses TRBV18 and TRBJ1-2, with D perhaps TRBD1 (5 bases). Trimming left V 0 bases short and J 5 bases short, with 13 bases between. In germline, CDR1 is KGHSH, CDR2 LQKENI. The CDR3 runs 15 residues. CDR3 sequence reads: CASSPPGGEGYGYTF. As DNA, the CDR3 is TGTGCCAGCTCACCACCGGGAGGGGAAGGGTATGGCTACACCTTC.

The V call is TRBV24-1, the J call TRBJ1-1; 8 nucleotides align to TRBD1. Germline V gives CDR1 KGHDR, CDR2 SFDVKD. The CDR3 has 13 amino acids. After removal of 2 bases from V and 12 bases from J, the junction contained 7 bases not matched to a gene. The CDR3 nucleotides read TGTGCCACCAGTGATTGGGATGGACAGGGTACTTTCTTT. Its protein is CATSDWDGQGTFF.

The V call is TRBV12-3 or TRBV12-4, the J call TRBJ1-4; 9 bases fit TRBD1. This CDR3 has 13 amino acids. With V trimmed by 5 bases and J by 8 bases, 3 bases remained unmatched. CDR3 nucleotide sequence: TGTGCCAGCAGTGGGGGGACAGGGGAAAAACTGTTTTTT. Translating it yields CASSGGTGEKLFF.

This clone was detected a few times. The chain uses TRBV11-2 and TRBJ1-4; a weak D match, TRBD1 (5 bases). The V end was cut by 5 bases, the J end by 5 bases, with 15 bases between. CDR3 length: 15 residues. CDR1 SGHAT and CDR2 FQNNGV come from the germline V gene. CDR3 in DNA: TGTGCCAGCAGCCCACTCCAGGGAATCAATGAAAAACTGTTTTTT. Protein product: CASSPLQGINEKLFF.

The genes are TRBV28 and TRBJ2-2; perhaps TRBD2 as D (6 bases). Germline loops: CDR1 MDHEN, CDR2 SYDVKM. V gave up 6 bases and J gave up 1 base, with 15 bases separating them. This CDR3 comprises 16 residues. Here the CDR3 DNA reads TGTGCCAGCAGCCAACCACGAGCGGGGAACACCGGGGAGCTGTTTTTT. Protein: CASSQPRAGNTGELFF.

This clone was counted a single time. The chain is built from TRBV5-1 and TRBJ2-7; D is possibly TRBD2 (6 bases). V was cut by 4 bases and J by 3 bases, with 14 bases left in between. Germline CDR1 and CDR2: SGHRS and YFSETQ. The CDR3 loop spans 14 amino acids. The CDR3 spells CASSPRLDRYEQYF. The CDR3 DNA reads as TGCGCCAGCAGCCCTCGACTAGACCGCTACGAGCAGTACTTC.